One sample yielded the 19 T cell receptor beta chains listed below, sequenced in a study of blood T cell repertoires in COVID-19. Clones were read by immunoSEQ multiplex PCR, and TCRdb kept only the in-frame ones, dropping some. This table has 350,000 to 550,000 clones, 75% to 90% appearing once. Material for sequencing was PBMCs or T cells enriched from blood (not recorded which). The source of these receptors is a man aged 25 to 40 who had recovered from COVID-19.

The chain couples TRBV7-2 to TRBJ2-7; tentatively, D is TRBD1 (5 bases). Trimming pared 5 bases from V and 4 bases from J, leaving 24 bases between. Germline CDR1 SGHTA, CDR2 FQGNSA. This CDR3 has 17 amino acids. This CDR3 is CASSPAVQGPKDYEQYF. The CDR3 DNA is TGTGCCAGCAGCCCCGCCGTGCAGGGCCCAAAAGATTACGAGCAGTACTTC.

This rearrangement joins TRBV28 to TRBJ1-6; no definite D call. Germline V gene sequence: CDR1 MDHEN, CDR2 SYDVKM. The length of the CDR3 is 14 residues. V lost 11 bases to trimming and J lost 0 bases, with 11 bases between them. The CDR3 DNA sequence: TGTGCCGGAAGTTGGAGCTCCTATAATTCACCCCTCCACTTT. Protein product: CAGSWSSYNSPLHF.

This chain connects TRBV28 to TRBJ2-2, with D perhaps matching TRBD1 (8 bases). Trimming removed 6 bases from V and 2 bases from J, with 13 bases in between. The CDR3 totals 15 residues. In germline, CDR1 is MDHEN, CDR2 SYDVKM. CDR3 bases: TGTGCCAGCAGAGCGGGACAGGCCAACACCGGGGAGCTGTTTTTT. Protein sequence: CASRAGQANTGELFF.

This rearrangement joins TRBV29-1 to TRBJ2-7; 8 nucleotides match TRBD1. The CDR3 extends over 13 amino acids. Germline V gives CDR1 SQVTM, CDR2 ANQGSEA. V lost 5 bases to trimming and J lost 0 bases; unmatched junction nucleotides: 3. CDR3 in amino acids: CSVRDRISYEQYF. Written as DNA, the CDR3 is TGCAGCGTTAGGGACAGGATCTCCTACGAGCAGTACTTC.

This clone has only a few counts. The chain has TRBV18 and TRBJ2-7; D is perhaps TRBD2 (5 bases). In germline, CDR1 is KGHSH, CDR2 LQKENI. CDR3 length: 13 amino acids. V lost 0 bases and J 6 bases, leaving 9 bases between the germline ends. In DNA form, the CDR3 reads TGTGCCAGCTCACCACCGGGAGCACCCGAGCAGTACTTC. Translation: CASSPPGAPEQYF. Full variable domain (outside the CDR3, taken from reference TRBV18 and TRBJ2-7): NAGVMQNPRHLVRRRGQEARLRCSPMKGHSHVYWYRQLPEEGLKFMVYLQKENIIDESGMPKERFSAEFPKEGPSILRIQQVVRGDSAAYFCASSPPGAPEQYFGPGTRLTVT.

The chain uses TRBV2 and TRBJ1-5, with D possibly TRBD1 on 5 matching bases. Per the germline V gene, CDR1 is SNHLY and CDR2 is FYNNEI. V was clipped by 6 bases and J by 1 base, with 10 bases between them. The CDR3 is 14 residues long. The CDR3 reads CASRKTASNQPQHF. In nucleotides, the CDR3 is TGTGCCAGCAGGAAGACAGCGAGCAATCAGCCCCAGCATTTT.

The rearrangement joins TRBV30 to TRBJ2-4, with a possible D match to TRBD1 (5 bases). Germline V lookup: CDR1 GTSNPN, CDR2 SVGIG (reference sequence). The CDR3 is made up of 13 amino acids. V lost 8 bases to trimming and J lost 6 bases, with 17 bases between them. The CDR3 nucleotides read TGTGCCGCGGTGACAGATGCTAGAAACATTCAGTACTTC. The encoded protein is CAAVTDARNIQYF.

This chain uses TRBV5-1 with TRBJ2-1; 8 bases align to TRBD2. V shed 0 bases, J shed 9 bases, and the junction held 8 bases outside the gene matches. Per the germline V gene, CDR1 is SGHRS and CDR2 is YFSETQ. This CDR3 has 15 amino acids. For the CDR3, the DNA is TGCGCCAGCAGCTTGGGGTTAGCGGGACCCGGTGAGCAGTTCTTC. Translated: CASSLGLAGPGEQFF.

Remarks on this clone: Other DNA sequences in this sample translate to the same CDR3. The chain uses TRBV5-6 and TRBJ2-7; tentative D call: TRBD1 (5 bases). V was cut by 0 bases and J by 1 base, with 8 bases left in between. CDR1 is SGHDT, CDR2 YYEEEE, per germline. The CDR3 loop spans 14 amino acids. The CDR3 loop reads CASSLGSGSYEQYF. For the CDR3, the DNA is TGTGCCAGCAGCTTGGGCTCAGGGTCCTACGAGCAGTACTTC.

J is TRBJ2-1 and V is TRBV10-1; TRBD2 agrees at 13 bases. The trim removed 3 bases at V and 1 base at J, leaving 9 bases unmatched. The CDR3 runs to 19 residues. Looked up from germline, CDR1 is WNHNN and CDR2 is SYGVQD (reference sequence). The CDR3 loop is CASSEGTSGDIFSYNEQFF. The CDR3 coding sequence is TGCGCCAGCAGTGAAGGGACTAGCGGGGATATCTTTTCCTACAATGAGCAGTTCTTC.

The sample holds one count of this clone. V and J are TRBV6-5 and TRBJ1-1; D is ambiguous. This CDR3 spans 13 amino acids. Trimming pared 6 bases from V and 1 base from J, leaving 9 bases between. The germline CDR1 and CDR2 sequences are MNHEY and SVGAGI. The CDR3, as DNA: TGTGCCAGCAGAATTCTCGGGAACACTGAAGCTTTCTTT. Translation gives CASRILGNTEAFF.

V gene TRBV18 combines with J gene TRBJ2-7; 10 nucleotides agree with TRBD2. The CDR3 extends over 15 amino acids. Germline V gene data show CDR1 as KGHSH and CDR2 as LQKENI. The trim removed 3 bases at V and 2 bases at J, leaving 4 bases unmatched. CDR3 sequence: CASSPGLARPYEQYF. The CDR3 DNA is TGTGCCAGCTCACCGGGACTAGCGCGACCCTACGAGCAGTACTTC.

V and J are TRBV5-1 and TRBJ2-4, with 12 bases lining up with TRBD2. V lost 4 bases to trimming and J lost 3 bases; unmatched junction nucleotides: 11. Germline V CDR1 and CDR2: SGHRS, YFSETQ. This CDR3 has 18 amino acids. The CDR3 is CASSLRTSGTGDKNIQYF. The CDR3 DNA reads as TGCGCCAGCAGCCTCCGGACTAGCGGGACCGGGGACAAAAACATTCAGTACTTC. Full variable domain (rest looked up from reference TRBV5-1 and TRBJ2-4): KAGVTQTPRYLIKTRGQQVTLSCSPISGHRSVSWYQQTPGQGLQFLFEYFSETQRNKGNFPGRFSGRQFSNSRSEMNVSTLELGDSALYLCASSLRTSGTGDKNIQYFGAGTRLSVL.

The chain has TRBV3-1 (or the pseudogene TRBV3-2) and TRBJ2-1; 11 nucleotides align to TRBD2. Trimming removed 3 bases from V and 8 bases from J; junction bases left unmatched: 12. Germline V gene data show CDR1 as LGHDT and CDR2 as YNNKEL (reference sequence). The CDR3 contains 17 residues. The CDR3 region has the DNA TGTGCCAGCAGCCACCATTTTCTAGCGGGAGGTTATTATGAGCAGTTCTTC. This translates into CASSHHFLAGGYYEQFF.

The rearrangement links TRBV9 to TRBJ2-1, with TRBD2 identical over 12 bases. V trimming: 3 bases; J trimming: 8 bases; junction bases outside the gene matches: 12. CDR1 SGDLS and CDR2 YYNGEE come from the germline V gene. The CDR3 has 17 residues. In DNA form, the CDR3 reads TGTGCCAGCAGCGCAAGTTCTCTAGCGGGAGGGGGCTATGAGCAGTTCTTC. The encoded protein is CASSASSLAGGGYEQFF. Combining the CDR3 with reference TRBV9 and TRBJ2-1 gives the whole variable domain DSGVTQTPKHLITATGQRVTLRCSPRSGDLSVYWYQQSLDQGLQFLIQYYNGEERAKGNILERFSAQQFPDLHSELNLSSLELGDSALYFCASSASSLAGGGYEQFFGPGTRLTVL.

The chain combines TRBV7-7 with TRBJ2-7; 8 bases fit TRBD1. This CDR3 has 15 amino acids. From germline, CDR1 is SSHAT and CDR2 FNYEAQ (reference sequence). J lost 3 bases, V lost 2 bases, and 6 bases had no gene match. Here the CDR3 reads CASSLHRGENYEQYF. The DNA for the CDR3 is TGTGCCAGCAGCTTACACAGGGGGGAAAACTACGAGCAGTACTTC.

The chain recombines TRBV29-1 with TRBJ2-1; the D gene is possibly TRBD2 (6 bases). Trimming shortened V by 6 bases and J by 6 bases, and 21 bases separated the two germline ends. The length of the CDR3 is 15 residues. Germline V gene sequence: CDR1 SQVTM, CDR2 ANQGSEA. The CDR3 is CSVHPWGEESNEQFF. The CDR3 DNA follows: TGCAGCGTCCACCCTTGGGGGGAGGAAAGCAATGAGCAGTTCTTC.

The rearrangement uses TRBV19 and TRBJ1-5, with D perhaps TRBD1 (5 bases). CDR1 and CDR2 (germline): LNHDA, SQIVND (reference sequence). Trimming shortened V by 4 bases and J by 0 bases, and 13 bases separated the two germline ends. CDR3 size: 16 residues. CDR3 amino acids: CASSRKIDSSNQPQHF. CDR3 coding DNA: TGTGCCAGTAGTAGAAAGATCGACAGTAGCAATCAGCCCCAGCATTTT.

J is TRBJ2-3 and V is TRBV28; 10 bases map to TRBD2. CDR1 is MDHEN and CDR2 is SYDVKM in the germline V gene. The CDR3 runs 19 residues. The trim removed 6 bases at V and 4 bases at J, leaving 19 bases unmatched. This CDR3 is CASSRRQGLAAGVADTQYF. CDR3 nucleotide sequence: TGTGCCAGCAGCCGGCGTCAAGGACTAGCGGCCGGGGTTGCAGATACGCAGTATTTT.